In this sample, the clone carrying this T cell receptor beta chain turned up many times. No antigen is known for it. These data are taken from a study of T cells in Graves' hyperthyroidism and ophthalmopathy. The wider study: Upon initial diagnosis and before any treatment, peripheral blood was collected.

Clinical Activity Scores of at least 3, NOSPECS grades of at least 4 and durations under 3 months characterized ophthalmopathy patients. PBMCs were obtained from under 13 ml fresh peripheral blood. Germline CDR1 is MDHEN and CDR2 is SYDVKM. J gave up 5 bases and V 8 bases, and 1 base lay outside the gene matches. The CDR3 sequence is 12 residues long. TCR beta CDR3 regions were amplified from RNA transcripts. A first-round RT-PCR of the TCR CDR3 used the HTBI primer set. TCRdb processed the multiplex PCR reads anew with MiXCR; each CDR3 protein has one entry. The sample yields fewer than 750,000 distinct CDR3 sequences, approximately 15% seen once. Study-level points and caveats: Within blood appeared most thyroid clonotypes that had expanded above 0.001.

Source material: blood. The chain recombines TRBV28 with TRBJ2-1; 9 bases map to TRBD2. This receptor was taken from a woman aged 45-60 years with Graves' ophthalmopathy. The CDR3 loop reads CASPSGNNEQFF. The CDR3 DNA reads TGTGCCAGCCCTAGCGGGAACAATGAGCAGTTCTTC.